These 30 T cell receptor beta chains were sequenced from one sample in a study of monozygotic twins with inflammatory bowel disease. TCRdb derives one entry per CDR3 protein from the 5' RACE reads, leaving out DNA. The ten most abundant clones cover under 2.5% of a sample with roughly 150,000 distinct CDR3 sequences. Sequenced material: blood. Receptors were obtained from a human donor with ulcerative colitis or Crohn's disease, or a healthy co-twin of an affected twin (not recorded which).

The CDR3 sequence: CASSYQGGAEAFF. The chain couples TRBV7-2 to TRBJ1-1; TCRdb returns TRBD1, unconfirmable since there is no DNA. The CDR3 is 13 residues long. Germline CDR1 reads SGHTA; CDR2 reads FQGNSA.

The genes are TRBV7-6 and TRBJ1-1; TCRdb's D call, TRBD1, is unchecked because there is no DNA. This CDR3 region has 16 residues. CDR1 and CDR2 (germline): SGHVS, FNYEAQ. The CDR3: CASSLKPGQGYTEAFF.

This chain joins TRBV7-2 and TRBJ2-5. The CDR3 length is 14 residues. Germline V lookup: CDR1 SGHTA, CDR2 FQGNSA. CDR3 sequence reads: CASSSTADQETQYF. Full variable domain (rest looked up from reference TRBV7-2 and TRBJ2-5): GAGVSQSPSNKVTEKGKDVELRCDPISGHTALYWYRQSLGQGLEFLIYFQGNSAPDKSGLPSDRFSAERTGGSVSTLTIQRTQQEDSAVYLCASSSTADQETQYFGPGTRLLVL.

The V and J genes are TRBV29-1 and TRBJ2-7; TCRdb names TRBD1, which stays unverified in the absence of DNA. Germline V gene sequence: CDR1 SQVTM, CDR2 ANQGSEA. The CDR3 runs 13 residues. CDR3 loop: CSAGQGGPYEQYF.

The chain couples TRBV9 to TRBJ1-2. This CDR3 spans 12 amino acids. CDR1 SGDLS and CDR2 YYNGEE come from the germline V gene. The CDR3 sequence: CASSVDGYGYTF.

The chain combines TRBV5-1 with TRBJ1-5; absent DNA, TCRdb's TRBD1 call cannot be checked. This CDR3 is built from 15 residues. CDR1 is SGHRS and CDR2 is YFSETQ in the germline V gene. The CDR3 protein is CASSWGGGSNQPQHF.

The rearrangement joins TRBV5-1 to TRBJ2-3; TCRdb outputs TRBD2, but without DNA this stays unchecked. The CDR3 totals 15 residues. CDR1 and CDR2 (germline): SGHRS, YFSETQ. This chain's CDR3 is CASSFVAGLRDTQYF.

The CDR3 sequence: CSASPPIRVETQYF. This chain connects TRBV20-1 to TRBJ2-5; the D call of TRBD1 rests on TCRdb alone, since no DNA is present to check it. In germline, CDR1 is DFQATT, CDR2 SNEGSKA (reference sequence). The CDR3 length is 14 residues.

The CDR3 sequence: CASSQGAGHTDTQYF. This chain connects TRBV4-3 to TRBJ2-3; TCRdb returns TRBD1, unconfirmable since there is no DNA. CDR3 length equals 15 residues. Germline CDR1 reads LGHNA; CDR2 reads YSLEER.

This chain links TRBV4-3 with TRBJ1-1; TCRdb's assignment of TRBD1 cannot be checked, as there is no DNA. This CDR3 spans 22 amino acids. Germline V gene data show CDR1 as LGHNA and CDR2 as YSLEER. The CDR3 reads CASSQVTSPSNRGRFFVSEAFF.

The genes are TRBV15 and TRBJ2-7; the D gene TCRdb calls, TRBD2, cannot be checked with no DNA. Germline loops: CDR1 LNHNV, CDR2 YYDKDF (reference sequence). The CDR3 contains 15 residues. CDR3 in amino acids: CATSIGPGSLYEQYF.

This rearrangement joins TRBV9 to TRBJ2-3; TCRdb calls TRBD2, which cannot be checked without DNA. The germline V gene has CDR1 SGDLS and CDR2 YYNGEE. This CDR3 region has 17 residues. This chain's CDR3 is CASSLQGRLPSTDTQYF. The full variable domain, its missing parts supplied by reference TRBV9 and TRBJ2-3, is DSGVTQTPKHLITATGQRVTLRCSPRSGDLSVYWYQQSLDQGLQFLIQYYNGEERAKGNILERFSAQQFPDLHSELNLSSLELGDSALYFCASSLQGRLPSTDTQYFGPGTRLTVL.

The chain carries TRBV5-1 and TRBJ1-2; the D call of TRBD1 rests on TCRdb alone, since no DNA is present to check it. The CDR3 length is 14 residues. CDR1 and CDR2 (germline): SGHRS, YFSETQ. The CDR3 spells CASSPGQGPYGYTF. The complete variable domain, with remaining parts taken from reference TRBV5-1 and TRBJ1-2, reads KAGVTQTPRYLIKTRGQQVTLSCSPISGHRSVSWYQQTPGQGLQFLFEYFSETQRNKGNFPGRFSGRQFSNSRSEMNVSTLELGDSALYLCASSPGQGPYGYTFGSGTRLTVV.

V gene TRBV7-2 combines with J gene TRBJ2-5; the D call of TRBD2 rests on TCRdb alone, since no DNA is present to check it. The CDR3 totals 16 residues. From germline, CDR1 is SGHTA and CDR2 FQGNSA. The CDR3 protein is CASSSPWGPPQETQYF.

The V and J genes are TRBV12-3 or TRBV12-4 and TRBJ1-4; absent DNA, TCRdb's TRBD1 call cannot be checked. CDR3 size: 15 residues. The CDR3 region is CASSFRQGAHEKLFF.

This sequence joins TRBV6-5 and TRBJ1-2. In germline, CDR1 is MNHEY, CDR2 SVGAGI. The CDR3 runs to 13 residues. CDR3 in amino acids: CASSYRDARGYTF.

The chain links TRBV24-1 to TRBJ1-5; TCRdb's assignment of TRBD1 cannot be checked, as there is no DNA. Germline loops: CDR1 KGHDR, CDR2 SFDVKD. The CDR3 sequence is 16 residues long. The CDR3 region is CATSEKGTANNQPQHF.

The chain employs TRBV19 and TRBJ2-2; the D gene TCRdb calls, TRBD2, cannot be checked with no DNA. The V gene's germline CDR1 is LNHDA and CDR2 SQIVND (reference sequence). This CDR3 spans 14 amino acids. The CDR3 loop is CASTPALGYGELFF.

The rearrangement joins TRBV5-5 to TRBJ2-5; no DNA is available, so the TRBD2 call from TCRdb remains unchecked. From germline, CDR1 is SGHKS and CDR2 YYEKEE (reference sequence). This CDR3 is 16 amino acids long. The CDR3 protein is CASSGLLGTHQETQYF.

This chain uses TRBV12-3 or TRBV12-4 with TRBJ2-1; TCRdb reports TRBD2, a call that lacks DNA to check it against. This CDR3 has 19 residues. CDR3 residues: CASRAGLAGGSPSYNEQFF.

J is TRBJ2-7 and V is TRBV7-2; TCRdb's D call, TRBD1, is unchecked because there is no DNA. CDR1 and CDR2 from the germline V gene are SGHTA and FQGNSA. This CDR3 spans 14 amino acids. The CDR3 reads CASSLGGGTYEQYF.

The CDR3 sequence: CARSPRLIGYGYTF. This rearrangement joins TRBV5-3 to TRBJ1-2. TRBV5-3 is labeled an ORF, and its function is uncertain. The CDR3 consists of 14 residues.

The chain is built from TRBV11-2 and TRBJ2-7; there is no DNA to check the TCRdb D call of TRBD1. Germline V gene data show CDR1 as SGHAT and CDR2 as FQNNGV. The CDR3 runs to 14 residues. Here the CDR3 reads CASSTGTGLAEQYF.

The chain recombines TRBV4-2 with TRBJ2-3; TCRdb reports TRBD2, a call that lacks DNA to check it against. Germline loops: CDR1 LGHNA, CDR2 YNFKEQ. The CDR3 length is 16 residues. This CDR3 reads CASSQAGVGNTDTQYF.

This chain uses TRBV5-6 with TRBJ2-7. Germline CDR1 reads SGHDT; CDR2 reads YYEEEE. CDR3 size: 16 residues. This CDR3 is CASSLSAGEGTYEQYF. The whole variable domain, filled in from reference TRBV5-6 and TRBJ2-7, reads DAGVTQSPTHLIKTRGQQVTLRCSPKSGHDTVSWYQQALGQGPQFIFQYYEEEERQRGNFPDRFSGHQFPNYSSELNVNALLLGDSALYLCASSLSAGEGTYEQYFGPGTRLTVT.

The chain uses TRBV13 and TRBJ2-2. This CDR3 spans 16 amino acids. CDR1 and CDR2 (germline): PRHDT, FYEKMQ (reference sequence). This CDR3 is CASSLQYQIYTGELFF.

This rearrangement joins TRBV19 to TRBJ2-1; TCRdb proposes TRBD1, but this gene call is untestable without DNA. Germline CDR1 is LNHDA and CDR2 is SQIVND (reference sequence). The CDR3 is 14 residues long. The CDR3 here is CASSGQSSYNEQFF.

This chain joins TRBV6-2 or TRBV6-3 and TRBJ1-4; TCRdb indicates TRBD1, and absent DNA this call remains unverified. Germline loops: CDR1 MNHEY, CDR2 SVGEGT. This CDR3 contains 11 residues. CDR3 loop: CASSHGAGQFF.

J is TRBJ2-7 and V is TRBV27. Germline V gene sequence: CDR1 MNHEY, CDR2 SMNVEV (reference sequence). The CDR3 is 13 amino acids. CDR3 loop: CASSLAGPYEQYF.

This chain uses TRBV6-2 or TRBV6-3 with TRBJ2-7; TCRdb reports TRBD2, a call that lacks DNA to check it against. Germline assignment: CDR1 MNHEY and CDR2 SVGEGT. The CDR3 has 14 residues. The CDR3 loop reads CASSYAASGGHRYF.